This TCR beta chain comes out of a study of blood T cell repertoires in COVID-19. About the research overall: Sources were T cells, B-cell-depleted T cells, or PBMCs; the material itself was cDNA or gDNA.

The table lists this clone with a few counts. This CDR3 is built from 18 residues. CDR1 SGHVS and CDR2 FQNEAQ come from the germline V gene. Deletions cut 2 bases from V and 0 bases from J, with 17 bases between. Method: immunoSEQ multiplex PCR; TCRdb's copy keeps in-frame clones and lacks some. The sample lists about 48,000 clones, about 86% occurring once. Sequenced sample: PBMCs or T cells enriched from blood (not recorded which). The clonotype originates from a woman between 50 and 59 years old who had recovered from COVID-19. V and J are TRBV7-8 and TRBJ1-3; unclear D gene. CDR3 amino acids: CASSLRLRGPSSGNTIYF. Written as DNA, the CDR3 is TGTGCCAGCAGCTTAAGACTTCGGGGTCCTAGCTCTGGAAACACCATATATTTT.